This T cell receptor (beta chain) is drawn from a study of blood T cell repertoires in COVID-19 (TCRdb year 2020). The study in broad terms: Samples covering the acute and convalescent phases of COVID-19 were provided by collaborators in the United States, Italy and Spain. The material from the prospective study consisted of cDNA or gDNA derived from T cells, B-cell-depleted T cells, or PBMCs. Deeply sampled blood TCRbeta repertoires from subjects exposed to, actively infected with, or recovered from COVID-19 were included in the dataset. The repertoires were made available in a free public database intended to serve as a resource for research on the immune response to SARS-CoV-2. Samples were obtained from the ongoing ImmuneRACE study (first 160 participants) and from some 1,300 subjects provided by 6 global collaborators. A de-identified subject ID, COVID-19 status, age in years and sex were almost always included in the sample metadata. HLA class I and class II types, where available, came from metadata supplied by the sample provider rather than from assay-based typing. Findings and caveats that apply to the study as a whole: The quantity of clinical and demographic metadata differed by source and by participant and was supplied without curation.

Comment on this clone: Its antigen specificity is not known. No much larger clone is present one base from it, and per-base qualities are unavailable.

V and J are truncated by 3 bases and 2 bases respectively, leaving an intervening sequence of 15 bases. As encoded in the germline V gene, CDR1 is SGDLS while CDR2 is YYNGEE. The CDR3 holds 15 amino acids from the cysteine to the phenylalanine. Solely the CDR3 DNA is kept, with 45 bases framed from the first base. The immunoSEQ Assay, a bias-controlled multiplex PCR, was used to amplify TCRbeta CDR3 regions from genomic DNA. For the original study's pipeline: The number of nucleated cells in each sample was estimated by amplification of reference gene primers within the assay. To quantify the absolute abundance of each unique TCRbeta CDR3 rearrangement, sequence reads were collapsed and filtered. Productive Simpson clonality was computed per sample as the square root of Simpson's diversity index over productive rearrangements. TCRdb retrieved this table from immuneACCESS and kept in-frame rearrangements only. Not all clones are present; in checked studies, unresolved V genes account for under half, and no reason is known for the remainder. D and trimming were read from the DNA, whereas the V and J calls and clone size are those reported in that table. In all, the sample holds roughly 340,000 clones, and over 75% of those were seen once. Approximately 1% of the sample belongs to the ten largest clones.

Participants in the prospective study were aged roughly 18 to 100 years, lived in more than 20 United States geographic areas, and enrolled through a virtual design. In the prospective study, cohorts were assigned on the basis of participant-reported clinical history obtained from a screening survey and a study questionnaire. Recovered participants in ImmuneRACE Cohort 3 were defined by two consecutive negative NP/OP PCR tests, clearance by a healthcare professional, or resolution of symptoms. Each participant in the prospective study had whole blood, serum and a nasopharyngeal or oropharyngeal swab collected by mobile phlebotomists. Prospective study participants could optionally give additional blood draws and questionnaires over an approximately 2-month period. Prospective study blood samples were shipped either frozen or at room temperature before DNA extraction.

The rearrangement joined TRBV9 to TRBJ2-7; the best D guess is TRBD1, with 7 bases matching. Sequences were obtained from PBMCs or T cells enriched from blood (not recorded which). The TCR was taken from a man between 18 and 29 years old who had recovered from COVID-19. Here is the DNA: TGTGCCAGCAGCGCCCAGACAGGGACTGCCTACGAGCAGTACTTC. It codes for CASSAQTGTAYEQYF.